The sequence of this T cell receptor (beta chain) was determined in a study of shared T cell receptors in the human thymus. The V gene's germline CDR1 is MNHEY and CDR2 SMNVEV (reference sequence). The germline V and J ends were trimmed by 2 bases and 8 bases, with 10 bases remaining between them. The CDR3 contains 13 residues. The method was immunoSEQ multiplex PCR; TCRdb's version includes in-frame clones alone and lacks a portion of them. The table shows 650,000 to 950,000 clones, with around 85% occurring only once. Another study also made use of these data, one on human thymus T cells. From that paper: Corrective cardiac surgery supplied the resected thymus tissue.

This clonotype was sampled from a girl under three years old with a congenital heart defect. The sample comprised thymocytes. This chain links TRBV27 with TRBJ2-4; D might be TRBD2 (5 bases). The CDR3: CASSLGGQDIQYF. The CDR3 coding sequence is TGTGCCAGCAGTTTAGGCGGGCAGGACATTCAGTACTTC.